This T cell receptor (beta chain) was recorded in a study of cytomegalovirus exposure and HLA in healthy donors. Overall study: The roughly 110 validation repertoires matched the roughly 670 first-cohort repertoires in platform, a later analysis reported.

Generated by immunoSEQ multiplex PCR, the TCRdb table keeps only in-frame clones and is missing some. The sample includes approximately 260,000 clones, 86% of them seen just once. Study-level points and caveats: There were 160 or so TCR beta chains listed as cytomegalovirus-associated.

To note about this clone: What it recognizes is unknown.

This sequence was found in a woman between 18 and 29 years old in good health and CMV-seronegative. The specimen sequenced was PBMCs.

CDR3 sequence reads: CASSKTGGLQEKLFF. The DNA for the CDR3 is TGTGCCAGCAGTAAGACAGGGGGCCTTCAGGAAAAACTGTTTTTT. This rearrangement joins TRBV6-5 to TRBJ1-4; 10 bases fit TRBD1. CDR3 length: 15 amino acids. Trimming removed 5 bases from V and 8 bases from J; junction bases left unmatched: 8. Germline V gene data show CDR1 as MNHEY and CDR2 as SVGAGI.